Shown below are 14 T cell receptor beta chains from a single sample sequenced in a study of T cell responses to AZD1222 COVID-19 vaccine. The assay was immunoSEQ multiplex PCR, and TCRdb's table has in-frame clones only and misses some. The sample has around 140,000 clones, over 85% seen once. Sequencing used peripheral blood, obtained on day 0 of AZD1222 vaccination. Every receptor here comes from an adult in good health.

CDR3 DNA sequence: TGTGCCAGCAGTTTATGGGGACAGGGGGCTTCCATTCAGCCCCAGCATTTT. Amino acids: CASSLWGQGASIQPQHF. The chain has TRBV27 and TRBJ1-5; 12 bases fit TRBD1. V lost 1 base, J lost 6 bases, and 7 bases stayed unmatched. Germline CDR1 is MNHEY and CDR2 is SMNVEV (reference sequence). The CDR3 is 17 residues long.

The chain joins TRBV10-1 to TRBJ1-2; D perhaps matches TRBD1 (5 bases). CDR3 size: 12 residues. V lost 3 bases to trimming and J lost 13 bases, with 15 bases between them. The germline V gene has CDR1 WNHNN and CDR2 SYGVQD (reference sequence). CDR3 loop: CASSDPGGEITF. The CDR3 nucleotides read TGCGCCAGCAGTGATCCGGGGGGAGAAATCACCTTC.

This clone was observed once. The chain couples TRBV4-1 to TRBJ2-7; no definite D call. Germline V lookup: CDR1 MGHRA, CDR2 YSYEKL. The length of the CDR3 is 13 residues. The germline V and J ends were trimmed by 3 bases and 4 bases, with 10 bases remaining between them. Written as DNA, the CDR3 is TGCGCCAGCAGCCAGGGTGGGGAATACGAGCAGTACTTC. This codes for CASSQGGEYEQYF.

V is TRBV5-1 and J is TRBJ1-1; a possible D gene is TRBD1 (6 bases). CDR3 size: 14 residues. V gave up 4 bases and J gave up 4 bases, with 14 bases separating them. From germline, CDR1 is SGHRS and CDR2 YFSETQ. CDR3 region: CASSLTGKGTEAFF. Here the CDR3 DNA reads TGCGCCAGCAGCCTCACAGGGAAGGGCACTGAAGCTTTCTTT.

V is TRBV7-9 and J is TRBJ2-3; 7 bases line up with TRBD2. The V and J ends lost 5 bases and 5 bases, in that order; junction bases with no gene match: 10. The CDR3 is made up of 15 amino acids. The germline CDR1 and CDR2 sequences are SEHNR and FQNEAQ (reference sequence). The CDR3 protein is CASSPPAREGDTQYF. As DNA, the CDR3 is TGTGCCAGCAGCCCGCCCGCCAGGGAGGGAGATACGCAGTATTTT.

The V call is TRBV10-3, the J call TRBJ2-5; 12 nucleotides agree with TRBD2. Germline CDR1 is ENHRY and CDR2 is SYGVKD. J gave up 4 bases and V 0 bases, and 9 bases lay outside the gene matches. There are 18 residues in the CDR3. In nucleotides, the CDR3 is TGTGCCATCAGTGAGTCGACGGTAGAACTAGCGGGGGGAGAGACCCAGTACTTC. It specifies CAISESTVELAGGETQYF.

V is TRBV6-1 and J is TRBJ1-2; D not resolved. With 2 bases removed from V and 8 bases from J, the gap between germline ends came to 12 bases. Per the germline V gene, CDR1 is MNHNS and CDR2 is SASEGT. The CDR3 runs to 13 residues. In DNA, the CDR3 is TGTGCCAGCAGTGAACGAGGGAAAACAGGCTACACCTTC. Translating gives CASSERGKTGYTF.

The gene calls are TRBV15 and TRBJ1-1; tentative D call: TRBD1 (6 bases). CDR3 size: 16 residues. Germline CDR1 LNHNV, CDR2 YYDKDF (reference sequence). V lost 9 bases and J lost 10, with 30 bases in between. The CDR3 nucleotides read TGTGCCACTTTAGCAGGGGCGGGCCCATCAAAGACCGGAGCTTTCTTT. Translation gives CATLAGAGPSKTGAFF.

The CDR3 DNA follows: TGTGCCAGCAGCCTCTTGGGCGATGCCTATGGCTACACCTTC. Translating it yields CASSLLGDAYGYTF. The chain joins TRBV14 to TRBJ1-2; D gene uncertain. Germline V gene lookup returns CDR1 SGHDN and CDR2 FVKESK. The germline V and J ends were trimmed by 4 bases and 4 bases, with 13 bases remaining between them. CDR3 size: 14 residues.

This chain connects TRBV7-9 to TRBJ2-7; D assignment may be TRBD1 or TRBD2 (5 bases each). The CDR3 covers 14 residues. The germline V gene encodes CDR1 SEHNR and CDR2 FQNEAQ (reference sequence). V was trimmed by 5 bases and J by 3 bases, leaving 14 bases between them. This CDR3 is CASSEGSVIYEQYF. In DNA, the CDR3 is TGTGCCAGCAGCGAGGGGTCAGTTATCTACGAGCAGTACTTC.

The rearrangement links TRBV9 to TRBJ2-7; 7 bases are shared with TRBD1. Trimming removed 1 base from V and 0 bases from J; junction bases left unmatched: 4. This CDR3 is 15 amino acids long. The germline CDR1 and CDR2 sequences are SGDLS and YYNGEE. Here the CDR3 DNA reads TGTGCCAGCAGCGTAATGGACAGGTTCTCCTACGAGCAGTACTTC. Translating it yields CASSVMDRFSYEQYF.

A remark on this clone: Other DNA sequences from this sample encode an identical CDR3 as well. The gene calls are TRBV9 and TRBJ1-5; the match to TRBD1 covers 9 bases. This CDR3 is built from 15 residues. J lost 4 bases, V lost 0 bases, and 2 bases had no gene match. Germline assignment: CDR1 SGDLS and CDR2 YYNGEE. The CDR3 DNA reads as TGTGCCAGCAGCGTAGGTGACAGGGGGAATCAGCCCCAGCATTTT. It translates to CASSVGDRGNQPQHF.

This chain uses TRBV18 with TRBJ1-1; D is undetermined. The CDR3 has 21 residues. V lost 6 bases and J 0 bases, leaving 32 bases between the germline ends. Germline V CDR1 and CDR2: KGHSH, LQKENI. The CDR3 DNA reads TGTGCCAGCTCCCCTTCGAGAGCCCGAGACCCCTACACACTTCTGAACACTGAAGCTTTCTTT. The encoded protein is CASSPSRARDPYTLLNTEAFF.

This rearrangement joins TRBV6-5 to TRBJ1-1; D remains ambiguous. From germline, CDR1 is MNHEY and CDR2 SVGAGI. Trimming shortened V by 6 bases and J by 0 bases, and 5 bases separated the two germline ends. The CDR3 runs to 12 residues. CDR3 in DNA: TGTGCCAGCAGATGGATGAACACTGAAGCTTTCTTT. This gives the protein CASRWMNTEAFF.